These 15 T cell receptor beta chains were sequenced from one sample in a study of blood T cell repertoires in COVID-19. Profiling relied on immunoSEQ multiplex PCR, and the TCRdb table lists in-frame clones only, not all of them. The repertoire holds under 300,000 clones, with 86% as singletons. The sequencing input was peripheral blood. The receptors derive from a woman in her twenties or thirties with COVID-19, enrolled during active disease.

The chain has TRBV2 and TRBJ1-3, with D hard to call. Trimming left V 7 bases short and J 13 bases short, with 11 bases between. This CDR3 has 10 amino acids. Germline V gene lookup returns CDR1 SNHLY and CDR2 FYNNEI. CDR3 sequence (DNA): TGTGCCAGCACTGTACCCCGGATATATTTT. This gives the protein CASTVPRIYF.

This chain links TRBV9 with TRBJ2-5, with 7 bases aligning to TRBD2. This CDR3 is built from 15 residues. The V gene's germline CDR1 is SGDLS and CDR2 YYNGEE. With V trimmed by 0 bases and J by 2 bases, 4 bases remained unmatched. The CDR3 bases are TGTGCCAGCAGCGTAGGAGCGGGGCTTCAAGAGACCCAGTACTTC. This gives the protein CASSVGAGLQETQYF.

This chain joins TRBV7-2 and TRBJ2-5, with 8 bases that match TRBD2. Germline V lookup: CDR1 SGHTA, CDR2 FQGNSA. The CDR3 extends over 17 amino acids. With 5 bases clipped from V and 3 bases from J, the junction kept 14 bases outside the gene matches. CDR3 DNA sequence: TGTGCCAGCAGCCGGAGAGGGCGGACTAGCACCAAAGAGACCCAGTACTTC. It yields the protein CASSRRGRTSTKETQYF.

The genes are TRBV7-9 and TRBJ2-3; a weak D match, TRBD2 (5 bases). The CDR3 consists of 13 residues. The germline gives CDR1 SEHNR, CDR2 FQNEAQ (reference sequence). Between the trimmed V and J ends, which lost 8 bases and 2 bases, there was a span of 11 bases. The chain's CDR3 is CASGGVLTDTQYF. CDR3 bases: TGTGCCAGCGGAGGAGTGCTCACAGATACGCAGTATTTT.

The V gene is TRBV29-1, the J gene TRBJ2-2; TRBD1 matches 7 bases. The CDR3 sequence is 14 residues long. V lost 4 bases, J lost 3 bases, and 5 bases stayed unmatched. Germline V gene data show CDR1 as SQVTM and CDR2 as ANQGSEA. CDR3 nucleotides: TGCAGCGTTGCCAAGGGACAGTACACCGGGGAGCTGTTTTTT. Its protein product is CSVAKGQYTGELFF.

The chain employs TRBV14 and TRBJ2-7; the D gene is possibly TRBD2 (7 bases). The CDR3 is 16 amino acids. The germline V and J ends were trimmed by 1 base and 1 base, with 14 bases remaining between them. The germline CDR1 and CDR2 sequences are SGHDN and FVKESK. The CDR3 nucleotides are TGTGCCAGCAGCCAAGCGGAACGGGGGGCTTCCTACGAGCAGTACTTC. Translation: CASSQAERGASYEQYF.

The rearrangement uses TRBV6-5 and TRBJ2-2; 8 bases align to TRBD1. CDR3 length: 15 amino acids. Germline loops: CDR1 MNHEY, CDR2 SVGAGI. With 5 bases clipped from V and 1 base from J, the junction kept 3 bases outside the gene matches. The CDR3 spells CASSPDRGNTGELFF. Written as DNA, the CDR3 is TGTGCCAGCAGTCCTGACAGGGGGAACACCGGGGAGCTGTTTTTT.

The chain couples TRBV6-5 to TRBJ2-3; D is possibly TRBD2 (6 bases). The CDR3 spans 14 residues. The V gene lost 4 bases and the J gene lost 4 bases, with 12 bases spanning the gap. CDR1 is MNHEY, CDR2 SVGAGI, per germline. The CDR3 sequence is CASSWRGESDTQYF. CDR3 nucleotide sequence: TGTGCCAGCAGTTGGAGGGGTGAGTCAGATACGCAGTATTTT.

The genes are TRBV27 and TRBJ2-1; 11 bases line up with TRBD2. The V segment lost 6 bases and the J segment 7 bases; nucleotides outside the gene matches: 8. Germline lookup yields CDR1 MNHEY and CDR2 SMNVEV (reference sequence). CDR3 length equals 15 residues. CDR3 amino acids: CASSLGLAELNEQFF. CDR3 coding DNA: TGTGCCAGCAGCTTGGGACTAGCGGAACTTAATGAGCAGTTCTTC.

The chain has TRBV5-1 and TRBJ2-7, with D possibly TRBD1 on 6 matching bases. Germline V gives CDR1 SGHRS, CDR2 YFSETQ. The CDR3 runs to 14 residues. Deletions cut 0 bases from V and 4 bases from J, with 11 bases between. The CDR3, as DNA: TGCGCCAGCAGCTTGGCCCCGGACAGTTACGAGCAGTACTTC. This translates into CASSLAPDSYEQYF.

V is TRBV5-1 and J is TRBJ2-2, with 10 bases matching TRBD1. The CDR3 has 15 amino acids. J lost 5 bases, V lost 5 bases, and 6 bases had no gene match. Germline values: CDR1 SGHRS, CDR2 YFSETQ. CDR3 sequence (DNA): TGCGCCAGCAGACGGGGACAGGGGAGAACCGGGGAGCTGTTTTTT. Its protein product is CASRRGQGRTGELFF.

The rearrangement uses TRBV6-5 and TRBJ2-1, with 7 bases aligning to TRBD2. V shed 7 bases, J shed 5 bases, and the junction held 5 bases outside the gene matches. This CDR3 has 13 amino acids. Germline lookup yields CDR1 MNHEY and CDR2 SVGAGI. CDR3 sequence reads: CASTDREDNEQFF. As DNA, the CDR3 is TGTGCCAGCACCGACCGGGAGGACAATGAGCAGTTCTTC.

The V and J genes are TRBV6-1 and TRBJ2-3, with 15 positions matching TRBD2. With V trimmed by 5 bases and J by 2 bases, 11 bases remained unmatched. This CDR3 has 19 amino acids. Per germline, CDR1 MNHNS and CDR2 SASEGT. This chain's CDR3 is CASSKGTSGGTRSTDTQYF. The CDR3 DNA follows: TGTGCCAGCAGTAAAGGGACTAGCGGGGGGACTCGATCCACAGATACGCAGTATTTT.

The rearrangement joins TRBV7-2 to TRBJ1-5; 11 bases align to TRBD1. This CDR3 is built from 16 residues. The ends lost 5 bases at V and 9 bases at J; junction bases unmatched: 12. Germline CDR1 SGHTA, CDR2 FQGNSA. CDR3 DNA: TGTGCCAGCAGCCGCGTGGGGGACAGGGGGAATGGGCCCCAGCATTTT. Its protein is CASSRVGDRGNGPQHF.

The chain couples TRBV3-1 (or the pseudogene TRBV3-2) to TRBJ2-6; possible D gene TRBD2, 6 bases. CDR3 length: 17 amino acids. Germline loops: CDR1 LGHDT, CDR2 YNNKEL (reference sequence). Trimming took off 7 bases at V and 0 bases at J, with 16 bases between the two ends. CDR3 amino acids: CASTSTAGSSGANVLTF. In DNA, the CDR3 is TGTGCCAGCACCTCAACGGCGGGAAGCTCTGGGGCCAACGTCCTGACTTTC.